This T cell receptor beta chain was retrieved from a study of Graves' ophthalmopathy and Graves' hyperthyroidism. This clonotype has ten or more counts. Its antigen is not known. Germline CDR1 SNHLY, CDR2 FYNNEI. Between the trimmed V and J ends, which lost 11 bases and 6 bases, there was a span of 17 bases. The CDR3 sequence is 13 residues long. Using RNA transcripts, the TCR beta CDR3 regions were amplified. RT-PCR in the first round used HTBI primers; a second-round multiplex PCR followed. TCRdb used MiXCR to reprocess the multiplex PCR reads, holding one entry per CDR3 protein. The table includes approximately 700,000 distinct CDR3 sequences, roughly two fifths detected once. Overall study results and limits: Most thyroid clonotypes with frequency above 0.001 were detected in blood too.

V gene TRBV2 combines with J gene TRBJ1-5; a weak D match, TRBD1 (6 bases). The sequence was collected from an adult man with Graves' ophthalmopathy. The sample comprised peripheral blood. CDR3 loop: CAAGTFLGQPQHF. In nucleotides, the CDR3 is TGTGCCGCTGGGACATTCCTAGGTCAGCCCCAGCATTTT.